This entry concerns a single T cell receptor beta chain. Its specificity is unknown. This sample is drawn from a study of blood T cells in healthy people across ages. Whole-study results and caveats: A roughly linear fall in TCR beta diversity per million T cells was seen with increasing age. Bulk PBMC profiling left naive and antigen-experienced comparisons inconclusive.

This CDR3 is built from 13 residues. From germline, CDR1 is DFQATT and CDR2 SNEGSKA (reference sequence). Trimming left V 1 base short and J 4 bases short, with 9 bases between. Primers used in a second PCR of roughly 7 to 12 cycles were a sample-barcoded 5' primer and a J-beta primer mix. The authors tagged each cDNA molecule using a template-switch adaptor with 12 random nucleotides. A single record per CDR3 protein comes from TCRdb applying MiXCR to the 5' RACE reads. The repertoire consists of about 1.8 million distinct CDR3 sequences, with about 50% occurring once and the leading ten covering roughly 2%. The total RNA that was extracted per sample amounted to at least 6 micrograms.

The chain combines TRBV20-1 with TRBJ2-3; D might be TRBD2 (6 bases). Sequencing was done on a sample of blood. The receptor's source is a woman aged 40 to 49 in good health. The CDR3 DNA sequence: TGCAGTGCTAGAGGGTCTAGCGCAGATACGCAGTATTTT. Its translation: CSARGSSADTQYF.